The rows below give T cell receptor beta chains drawn from one sample of a study of T cells after yellow fever vaccination. TCRdb used MiXCR to reprocess the 5' RACE reads, holding one entry per CDR3 protein. This table has under 350,000 distinct CDR3 sequences, about 4% appearing once. The starting material was PBMCs, obtained 5 days after the yellow fever booster vaccination. Every receptor here comes from a man between 18 and 29 years old who received the YFV17D yellow fever vaccine. Each CDR3 is given with its conserved first and last residue. A D gene is named only where the DNA matches it firmly. The size field is filled for only some rows; it gives once, few, many or a size class.

-	few	TRBV5-5	TRBJ2-2	CASSSAGAVGELFF	TGTGCCAGCAGCTCCGCGGGGGCCGTCGGGGAGCTGTTTTTT
-	-	TRBV5-5	TRBJ1-2	CASSLDRHYGYTF	TGTGCCAGCAGCTTAGACAGGCACTATGGCTACACCTTC
TRBD2	-	TRBV7-2	TRBJ2-1	CASSLALGLALNEQFF	TGTGCCAGCAGCTTAGCGCTGGGACTAGCCCTCAATGAGCAGTTCTTC
-	few	TRBV19	TRBJ2-7	CASSIVVGREQYF	TGTGCCAGTAGTATAGTAGTAGGACGCGAGCAGTACTTC
-	few	TRBV4-2	TRBJ1-1	CASSQGPTGSSTEAFF	TGTGCCAGCAGCCAAGGGCCTACAGGGAGTTCGACTGAAGCTTTCTTT
-	many	TRBV4-3	TRBJ1-2	CASSPPGTPGYYGYTF	TGCGCCAGCAGCCCCCCCGGAACGCCGGGGTACTATGGCTACACCTTC
TRBD1	few	TRBV5-6	TRBJ2-2	CASSLPDRGPGELFF	TGTGCCAGCAGCTTACCGGACAGGGGGCCCGGGGAGCTGTTTTTT
-	many	TRBV24-1	TRBJ2-3	CATSDSSGNTDTQYF	TGTGCCACCAGTGATTCCAGCGGAAACACAGATACGCAGTATTTT
TRBD1	few	TRBV12-3/TRBV12-4	TRBJ1-3	CASRREGQGAGNTIYF	TGTGCCAGCAGGAGAGAGGGACAGGGGGCTGGAAACACCATATATTTT
-	-	TRBV4-1	TRBJ2-5	CASSPGNLQASETQYF	TGCGCCAGCAGCCCCGGTAATTTGCAAGCGAGCGAGACCCAGTACTTC
-	-	TRBV2	TRBJ2-1	CASADRYNEQFF	TGTGCCAGCGCAGACAGGTACAATGAGCAGTTCTTC
TRBD1	many	TRBV7-2	TRBJ1-1	CASSFLDRVVGAFF	TGTGCCAGCAGCTTCTTGGACAGGGTGGTTGGAGCTTTCTTT
-	few	TRBV16	TRBJ1-3	CASSPGRGFRNTIYF	TGTGCCAGCAGCCCTGGCCGGGGGTTCAGAAACACCATATATTTT
TRBD1	-	TRBV7-2	TRBJ2-3	CASSVRGTGSTGTQYF	TGTGCCAGCAGCGTCCGCGGGACAGGGTCCACGGGTACGCAGTATTTT
TRBD1	few	TRBV5-1	TRBJ2-7	CASSLTGTGNYEQYF	TGCGCCAGCAGCTTGACCGGGACAGGCAACTACGAGCAGTACTTC
-	-	TRBV7-2	TRBJ2-7	CASSNQVGGYEQYF	TGTGCCAGCAGCAACCAGGTTGGGGGCTACGAGCAGTACTTC
-	-	TRBV7-9	TRBJ2-7	CASSGPGDYEQYF	TGTGCCAGCAGCGGACCTGGGGACTACGAGCAGTACTTC
TRBD2	few	TRBV20-1	TRBJ2-2	CSARGSLAGVNTGELFF	TGCAGTGCTAGAGGCTCACTAGCGGGGGTGAACACCGGGGAGCTGTTTTTT
-	-	TRBV5-6	TRBJ2-1	CASSLLLLDSNEQFF	TGTGCCAGCAGCCTCCTACTACTAGACTCCAATGAGCAGTTCTTC
TRBD2	few	TRBV7-9	TRBJ2-1	CASSLAGASGEQFF	TGTGCCAGCAGCTTAGCAGGAGCTAGCGGAGAGCAGTTCTTC
TRBD1	-	TRBV10-1	TRBJ2-1	CASSEGQGIQNEQFF	TGCGCCAGCAGTGAGGGACAGGGGATACAGAATGAGCAGTTCTTC
-	few	TRBV27	TRBJ2-3	CASSLRRGPTDTQYF	TGTGCCAGCAGTTTACGGCGGGGCCCCACAGATACGCAGTATTTT
-	many	TRBV21-1	TRBJ1-4	CASSKLRQGYEKLFF	TGTGCCAGCAGCAAACTCCGTCAGGGCTACGAAAAACTGTTTTTT
-	-	TRBV12-3/TRBV12-4	TRBJ1-3	CASSPLRGSGNTIYF	TGTGCCAGCAGTCCCCTGCGGGGGTCTGGAAACACCATATATTTT
-	-	TRBV2	TRBJ2-5	CASSGVTGTQETQYF	TGTGCCAGCAGTGGGGTAACAGGGACCCAAGAGACCCAGTACTTC
TRBD1	-	TRBV12-3/TRBV12-4	TRBJ2-4	CASSVHRGDAAAKNIQYF	TGTGCCAGCAGTGTACACAGGGGTGATGCCGCGGCCAAAAACATTCAGTACTTC
-	few	TRBV6-5	TRBJ1-2	CASSLFRVWGYTF	TGTGCCAGCAGTCTCTTCCGAGTATGGGGCTACACCTTC
TRBD1	few	TRBV14	TRBJ2-7	CASSRSWTGGYLVQPYEQYF	TGTGCCAGCAGCCGAAGCTGGACAGGGGGCTATCTTGTTCAACCCTACGAGCAGTACTTC
TRBD1	few	TRBV7-9	TRBJ1-3	CASSLGQGGNTIYF	TGTGCCAGCAGCTTGGGACAGGGGGGAAACACCATATATTTT
-	-	TRBV6-5	TRBJ2-2	CASSYSHNTGELFF	TGTGCCAGCAGTTACTCCCATAACACCGGGGAGCTGTTTTTT
TRBD2	many	TRBV5-1	TRBJ2-3	CASSLIGGGSDTQYF	TGCGCCAGCAGCTTGATCGGCGGGGGGAGTGATACGCAGTATTTT
TRBD1	-	TRBV28	TRBJ2-2	CASSPRQGAGELFF	TGTGCCAGCAGCCCTAGACAGGGGGCCGGGGAGCTGTTTTTT
-	few	TRBV10-2	TRBJ2-5	CASMRGPQETQYF	TGCGCCAGCATGCGGGGGCCTCAAGAGACCCAGTACTTC
TRBD1	-	TRBV7-9	TRBJ2-7	CASSESGQGISSYEQYF	TGTGCCAGCAGCGAATCGGGACAGGGCATTAGCTCCTACGAGCAGTACTTC
TRBD2	few	TRBV4-2	TRBJ2-1	CASSQDGASGENEQFF	TGTGCCAGCAGCCAAGACGGGGCTAGCGGGGAAAATGAGCAGTTCTTC
-	-	TRBV7-3	TRBJ2-2	CASSSTGAGELFF	TGTGCCAGCAGCTCGACCGGGGCCGGGGAGCTGTTTTTT
-	few	TRBV19	TRBJ2-4	CASSTSDHLDIQYF	TGTGCCAGTAGTACGTCAGACCACCTCGACATTCAGTACTTC
-	few	TRBV5-1	TRBJ1-2	CASSLSGDDGYTF	TGCGCCAGCAGCTTATCAGGGGATGATGGCTACACCTTC
TRBD2	-	TRBV12-3/TRBV12-4	TRBJ2-3	CASNFGGSGGLTQYF	TGTGCCAGCAACTTCGGAGGTAGCGGGGGACTTACGCAGTATTTT
TRBD1	many	TRBV7-2	TRBJ1-5	CASSYHRGRGQPQHF	TGTGCCAGCAGTTACCACAGGGGGCGCGGGCAGCCCCAGCATTTT
TRBD1	-	TRBV5-1	TRBJ2-5	CASSLLGTGGPETQYF	TGCGCCAGCAGCCTCCTCGGGACAGGGGGCCCAGAGACCCAGTACTTC
TRBD1	few	TRBV4-1	TRBJ2-5	CASSHQTGGRETQYF	TGCGCCAGCAGCCACCAGACAGGGGGCAGGGAGACCCAGTACTTC
-	many	TRBV12-3/TRBV12-4	TRBJ1-1	CASSLAQGGVDTEAFF	TGTGCCAGCAGTTTAGCCCAAGGGGGGGTGGACACTGAAGCTTTCTTT
-	-	TRBV12-3/TRBV12-4	TRBJ1-3	CASSFTSSGNTIYF	TGTGCCAGCAGTTTCACTTCCTCTGGAAACACCATATATTTT
-	-	TRBV5-1	TRBJ2-7	CASSLDQRGIDEQYF	TGCGCCAGCAGCTTGGATCAAAGGGGGATAGACGAGCAGTACTTC
TRBD1	-	TRBV7-9	TRBJ2-5	CASTRTGVSETQYF	TGTGCCAGCACTCGGACAGGGGTTTCGGAGACCCAGTACTTC
TRBD1	-	TRBV19	TRBJ1-5	CASRYRGYSNQPQHF	TGTGCCAGTAGGTACAGGGGGTATAGCAATCAGCCCCAGCATTTT
-	few	TRBV20-1	TRBJ1-2	CSARARNYGYTF	TGCAGTGCTAGAGCACGGAACTATGGCTACACCTTC
-	-	TRBV4-1	TRBJ1-1	CASSQMEDTEAFF	TGCGCCAGCAGCCAAATGGAGGACACTGAAGCTTTCTTT
-	many	TRBV6-1	TRBJ2-1	CASSAQGHEQFF	TGTGCCAGCAGCGCCCAGGGCCATGAGCAGTTCTTC
TRBD1	-	TRBV5-1	TRBJ2-1	CASSIQGAVGEQFF	TGCGCCAGCAGCATTCAGGGGGCAGTGGGTGAGCAGTTCTTC
-	-	TRBV12-3/TRBV12-4	TRBJ2-1	CASSWAGAGPYNEQFF	TGTGCCAGCAGTTGGGCCGGAGCTGGCCCCTACAATGAGCAGTTCTTC
-	-	TRBV12-3/TRBV12-4	TRBJ2-3	CASSLWQGMGTDTQYF	TGTGCCAGCAGTTTATGGCAGGGGATGGGCACAGATACGCAGTATTTT
-	-	TRBV6-2/TRBV6-3	TRBJ1-1	CASSYDSWNTEAFF	TGTGCCAGCAGTTACGACAGCTGGAACACTGAAGCTTTCTTT
-	few	TRBV6-6	TRBJ1-3	CASSYAQPSGNTIYF	TGTGCCAGCAGTTACGCGCAGCCCTCTGGAAACACCATATATTTT
-	few	TRBV19	TRBJ2-1	CATGISSSYNEQFF	TGTGCCACCGGCATATCAAGCTCCTACAATGAGCAGTTCTTC
-	few	TRBV7-9	TRBJ2-3	CASSPIWRAGAIDTQYF	TGTGCCAGCAGCCCGATTTGGCGTGCGGGGGCGATAGATACGCAGTATTTT
TRBD1	-	TRBV7-3	TRBJ1-1	CASSSTGGETEAFF	TGTGCCAGCAGCTCCACAGGGGGCGAAACTGAAGCTTTCTTT